The 2 T cell receptor beta chains below all came from one sample that was sequenced in a study of neurological immune-mediated disorders. Each CDR3 protein gets one entry after TCRdb re-called the 5' RACE reads with MiXCR. Of about 28,000 distinct CDR3 sequences in the sample, roughly an eighth were seen once. The material sequenced was PBMCs. The receptor set was obtained from a woman aged 55-69 years in good health.

This clonotype was observed at least ten times. This chain connects TRBV7-2 to TRBJ1-2; 10 bases fit TRBD1. The CDR3 is 13 residues long. V lost 7 bases and J lost 8; bases outside the gene matches: 7. Germline assignment: CDR1 SGHTA and CDR2 FQGNSA. CDR3 amino acids: CASTVTGGRGYTF. The CDR3 DNA follows: TGTGCCAGCACCGTGACAGGGGGCAGGGGCTACACCTTC.

This clonotype has a count of ten or more. This chain connects TRBV20-1 to TRBJ2-5; D tentatively fits TRBD1 or TRBD2 (5 bases each). The length of the CDR3 is 12 residues. The V gene's germline CDR1 is DFQATT and CDR2 SNEGSKA (reference sequence). V lost 7 bases, J lost 6 bases, and 15 bases lay in between. CDR3 sequence: CSGTGLMKTQYF. As DNA, the CDR3 is TGCAGTGGCACGGGGCTCATGAAGACCCAGTACTTC.